This T cell receptor beta chain stems from a study of low-dose radiotherapy and immunotherapy resistance in tumors. Study information: Members of Cohort 2 were treated with 1 Gy per fraction every two weeks; their total was 13 Gy over 26 weeks. Aspirin was taken orally by patients at 300 mg daily for four cycles from cycle 1 day 1.

Gene-specific TRAV and TRBV primers were used for first-strand cDNA, covering alpha and beta chains. TCRs underwent roughly 19 PCR cycles of amplification with a constant-region primer and V-primer adapter. TCRdb re-analysed the reads in MiXCR, keeping a single row per CDR3 protein. This table has about 100,000 distinct CDR3 sequences, roughly 20% appearing once. With 5 bases clipped from V and 8 bases from J, the junction kept 10 bases outside the gene matches. CDR3 length: 14 amino acids. Germline V lookup: CDR1 SGHAT, CDR2 FQNNGV. Regarding time point: after trial treatment. The treatment here: LDRT plus nivolumab, ipilimumab, low-dose cyclophosphamide and aspirin (RACIN trial). Each donor was administered nivolumab, ipilimumab, aspirin, low-dose cyclophosphamide and low-dose radiotherapy. Patients with advanced, tumor-infiltrating lymphocyte-negative solid tumors were eligible. This clonotype was recorded many times.

The source of this sequence is a male donor with prostate cancer. The chain links TRBV11-2 to TRBJ2-3; 7 bases map to TRBD1. This specimen consisted of PBMCs, obtained after low-dose radiotherapy plus immunotherapy. The CDR3 loop is CASSLGGPARTQYF. The CDR3 bases are TGTGCCAGCAGCCTAGGGGGCCCTGCGCGTACGCAGTATTTT.